This T cell receptor beta chain originates from a study of shared clonotypes between healthy human individuals (dated by TCRdb to the early 2020s). Concerning the study at large: The cohort included three men and a couple of women between 18 and 49 years of age. For each donor, CD4 naive and CD4 memory were each run on three plates, CD8 naive on two plates, and CD8 memory on one plate. The study deeply sequenced blood TCR repertoires of about 5 healthy adults to estimate repertoire size and the extent of clonotype sharing between individuals. Each donor's leukapheresis produced roughly between about 0.9 and 9.5 billion PBMCs. Different laboratories and diverse techniques were used to prepare libraries and sequence TCR repertoires, to increase sequencing depth and limit assay-specific biases.

A single count supports this clone. The clone's antigen remains unknown. Base qualities are not provided; no much larger clone lies one nucleotide away. Other DNA sequences in this sample translate to the same CDR3. Broad study findings and their caveats: Pairwise subsampling indicated that sequencing depth was expected to affect the degree of clonotype sharing among donors. Compared with non-shared clonotypes, the clonotypes found in all four sorted-subset donors had higher generation probabilities. Naive subsets generally had larger estimated clonotype richness than memory subsets. Rarefaction of sorted-subset datasets indicated incomplete sequencing despite the large sequencing depth. Only blood was sampled, and tissue TCR repertoires likely differ from those in blood. Because the study included a small number of donors, the genetic and exposure-history diversity represented was limited. When a few donors were compared, the shared fraction of clonotypes was about 5% for naive CD4, roughly 3.3% for naive CD8, 2% to 2.5% for memory CD4, and roughly 0.4% for memory CD8.

Healthy HIV-negative adults with no recently reported acute infections or vaccinations were included as donors. Every donor was a Caucasian adult residing in Nashville, Tennessee, USA. CD4+ T cells were enriched by magnetic negative selection; naive cells were then positively selected on CD45RA, and the negative fraction formed the memory subset. After blood collection by leukapheresis, PBMCs were isolated using Ficoll-Histopaque density gradient centrifugation and then cryopreserved in the vapor phase of liquid nitrogen. Analytical flow cytometry was used to check the purity and quantity of every magnetically sorted T cell population. From each sorted fraction, genomic DNA was isolated and quantified by UV absorbance on a Nanodrop 2000c. Using the deep immunoSEQ assay, multiplex PCR amplified TCR CDR3 regions from genomic DNA. Extracted genomic DNA from each cell subset was spread evenly across all wells of several immunoSEQ 96-well plates, with each plate serving as a replicate. For sorted subsets, 200 to 250 ng genomic DNA, equal to tens of thousands of T cell genomes, was loaded into each replicate PCR. The purified libraries were quantified using a Qubit 3.0 fluorometer, sized with a Bioanalyzer 2100, and then quantified again using the KAPA Library Quantification kit. Every immunoSEQ 96-well plate was sequenced on a dedicated single-read 150-cycle Illumina NextSeq 550 flow cell. The source study handled its data this way. Because only junctional sequences without quality scores were contained in the immunoSEQ output, filtering matching that applied to full-length reads could not be performed. To assign V/J genes and CDR3, sequences were annotated using PyIR, a Python wrapper for IgBLAST v1.9, with IMGT germline references. Reads were removed for weak V/J assignments (E-value above 1e-6), missing CDR3, stop codons, out-of-frame junctions, or ambiguous translated residues. V3J clonotypes were defined by identical inferred V gene, J gene, and CDR3 amino acid sequence. The percentage overlap between two repertoires was calculated by dividing the number of shared unique clonotypes by the size of the smaller repertoire. RTK rarefaction, the Chao1 estimator, and Recon v2.1 estimates of unobserved clonotypes were used to assess repertoire richness. Generation probabilities for all TCRbeta clonotypes obtained by the gDNA method from four donors were computed using OLGA. Not all clones reach the TCRdb copy of this immuneACCESS table, which keeps in-frame sequences only. Checked studies attribute under half of the gap to unresolved V genes and leave the rest unexplained. V, J and clone size derive from that table, while D and trimming were established from the DNA sequence. Present in this sample are 2.3 million or so clones, 93% of which were seen just once. The ten top clones hold about 0.39% of the sample.

CDR3 length: 16 amino acids, cysteine to phenylalanine. Only the CDR3 portion is preserved as DNA: 48 bases, with reading frame beginning at the first base. The germline V gene gives CDR1 as SGHRS and CDR2 as YFSETQ. Trimming costs V 0 bases and J 0 bases, and their ends lie 7 bases apart. The sequence joins TRBV5-1 to TRBJ2-6, with TRBD1 tentatively as D gene (5 bases match). The sequenced material came from naive CD4+ T cells from PBMCs. Taken with the paper, the label for cell subset or site translates to: CD45RA+ positively selected. The origin of this receptor is a man aged 18 to 29 in good health. Some clones in this sample may be carry-over from other donors' samples. The CDR3 protein: CASSLGGVSGANVLTF. The DNA sequence follows: TGCGCCAGCAGCTTGGGGGGCGTCTCTGGGGCCAACGTCCTGACTTTC.